One sample yielded the 17 T cell receptor beta chains listed below, sequenced in a study of blood T cells in healthy people across ages. A second PCR, run for 7 to 11 cycles, used a sample-barcoded 5' primer plus a J-beta primer mix. TCRdb re-derived calls from the 5' RACE reads in MiXCR, one entry per CDR3 protein. The sample includes 1.2 million to 1.5 million distinct CDR3 sequences, 35% to 45% of them seen just once. The sequenced sample consisted of blood. These receptors came from a woman under 30 in good health.

This chain uses TRBV2 with TRBJ1-4; no reliable D call. This CDR3 region has 13 residues. Germline CDR1 SNHLY, CDR2 FYNNEI. Trimming took 7 bases from V and 0 from J, leaving 6 bases between them. The CDR3 is CASKESTNEKLFF. In DNA form, the CDR3 reads TGTGCCAGCAAGGAGTCAACTAATGAAAAACTGTTTTTT. The complete variable domain, with remaining parts taken from reference TRBV2 and TRBJ1-4, reads EPEVTQTPSHQVTQMGQEVILRCVPISNHLYFYWYRQILGQKVEFLVSFYNNEISEKSEIFDDQFSVERPDGSNFTLKIRSTKLEDSAMYFCASKESTNEKLFFGSGTQLSVL.

This clonotype has only one observation. The CDR3 nucleotides are TGTGCCAGCAGAACTAGTACGGGGGGCAATGAGCAGTTCTTC. Its protein product is CASRTSTGGNEQFF. The chain has TRBV2 and TRBJ2-1; 7 nucleotides align to TRBD2. The CDR3 extends over 14 amino acids. J gave up 6 bases and V 6 bases, and 8 bases lay outside the gene matches. Germline assignment: CDR1 SNHLY and CDR2 FYNNEI.

The rearrangement links TRBV25-1 to TRBJ1-1, with D possibly TRBD1 on 6 matching bases. The length of the CDR3 is 15 residues. Trimming pared 1 base from V and 5 bases from J, leaving 14 bases between. The germline gives CDR1 MGHDK, CDR2 SYGVNS. The CDR3 DNA reads TGTGCCAGCAGTGAATTAGGAGGGGGTGCAACTGAAGCTTTCTTT. Residues: CASSELGGGATEAFF.

The chain has TRBV12-5 and TRBJ2-7, with no clear D. The germline CDR1 and CDR2 sequences are LGHNT and FRNRAP. CDR3 size: 13 residues. V lost 1 base to trimming and J lost 3 bases, with 7 bases between them. Here the CDR3 DNA reads TGTGCTAGTGGTTTGGACATCTACTACGAGCAGTACTTC. This codes for CASGLDIYYEQYF.

The genes are TRBV25-1 and TRBJ1-6; TRBD1 aligns across 7 bases. Germline V gene sequence: CDR1 MGHDK, CDR2 SYGVNS. CDR3 length: 14 amino acids. V was clipped by 4 bases and J by 14 bases; unmatched bases: 11. The CDR3, as DNA: TGTGCCAGCAGTGGGGTCGGGACAGCGGCCTCCCTCCACTTT. Translating gives CASSGVGTAASLHF.

The genes are TRBV4-1 and TRBJ1-5; 8 positions match TRBD1. CDR3 length: 15 residues. CDR1 and CDR2 (germline): MGHRA, YSYEKL. The junction had 2 bases not matched to a gene; V was cut back by 0 bases and J by 4 bases. The CDR3 nucleotides are TGCGCCAGCAGCCAAGAGGGACAGGTTAATCAGCCCCAGCATTTT. Its protein product is CASSQEGQVNQPQHF.

In this sample, this clonotype turned up a few times. The rearrangement uses TRBV5-1 and TRBJ2-3, with D tentatively TRBD1 or TRBD2 (5 bases each). CDR1 is SGHRS and CDR2 is YFSETQ in the germline V gene. V dropped 7 bases and J dropped 4 bases, with 16 bases sitting between them. CDR3 size: 14 residues. The CDR3 loop is CASGWGSLPDTQYF. The CDR3 coding sequence is TGCGCCAGCGGGTGGGGGAGTCTACCAGATACGCAGTATTTT. The full variable domain, rest sourced from reference TRBV5-1 and TRBJ2-3, is KAGVTQTPRYLIKTRGQQVTLSCSPISGHRSVSWYQQTPGQGLQFLFEYFSETQRNKGNFPGRFSGRQFSNSRSEMNVSTLELGDSALYLCASGWGSLPDTQYFGPGTRLTVL.

This chain links TRBV4-1 with TRBJ2-3; TRBD2 is a possible D gene (5 bases). The CDR3 loop spans 14 amino acids. The V gene's germline CDR1 is MGHRA and CDR2 YSYEKL. Trimming left V 1 base short and J 5 bases short, with 10 bases between. CDR3 protein: CASSQALARDTQYF. DNA for the CDR3: TGCGCCAGCAGCCAAGCCCTAGCCCGAGATACGCAGTATTTT.

Note on this clonotype: A read error may account for a junction end that differs from germline. The chain couples TRBV20-1 to TRBJ1-6; D gene ambiguous. CDR3 length: 13 amino acids. Per the germline V gene, CDR1 is DFQATT and CDR2 is SNEGSKA (reference sequence). CDR3 in amino acids: CSAGRESNSPLHF. CDR3 nucleotide sequence: TGCAGTGCTGGCCGGGAGAGCAATTCGCCCCTCCACTTT.

This clonotype has a count of ten or more. The gene calls are TRBV15 and TRBJ2-4, with D hard to call. Trimming removed 5 bases at V and 9 bases at J, with 8 bases between. Germline lookup yields CDR1 LNHNV and CDR2 YYDKDF (reference sequence). The length of the CDR3 is 11 residues. The CDR3 sequence: CATSVSLIQYF. As DNA, the CDR3 is TGTGCCACCAGCGTCTCCCTCATTCAGTACTTC.

The rearrangement links TRBV2 to TRBJ2-4, with a weak D call TRBD2 (5 bases). Germline V lookup: CDR1 SNHLY, CDR2 FYNNEI. The CDR3 consists of 13 residues. The V end was cut by 1 base, the J end by 8 bases, with 9 bases between. The CDR3 nucleotides are TGTGCCAGCAGTGAAGGAGGGTTATACATTCAGTACTTC. This codes for CASSEGGLYIQYF.

The chain carries TRBV27 and TRBJ1-2, with D perhaps TRBD1 (6 bases). CDR3 size: 14 residues. CDR1 MNHEY and CDR2 SMNVEV come from the germline V gene (reference sequence). V lost 2 bases, J lost 4 bases, and 11 bases lay in between. This CDR3 is CASSLQGSPYGYTF. For the CDR3, the DNA is TGTGCCAGCAGTTTACAGGGGAGTCCCTATGGCTACACCTTC.

This clonotype was seen only a few times. V is TRBV9 and J is TRBJ1-6; D may be TRBD1 (5 bases). The CDR3 length is 15 residues. Germline assignment: CDR1 SGDLS and CDR2 YYNGEE. The ends were cut back, 4 bases at V and 8 bases at J, with 16 bases in the middle. CDR3 sequence: CASSTQGLHDSPLHF. CDR3 bases: TGTGCCAGCAGCACCCAGGGCCTTCACGATTCACCCCTCCACTTT.

The gene calls are TRBV20-1 and TRBJ2-1; TRBD2 matches 13 bases. The CDR3 contains 15 residues. Germline CDR1 reads DFQATT; CDR2 reads SNEGSKA (reference sequence). Losses at the gene ends were 3 bases for V and 12 bases for J; bases not matched to a gene: 11. The CDR3 coding sequence is TGCAGTGCTAGTCTAAGGACTAGCGGGAGTAGGGGGCAGTTCTTC. This gives the protein CSASLRTSGSRGQFF.

This clonotype was counted only a few times. The chain combines TRBV29-1 with TRBJ2-7; 11 bases are a match to TRBD2. The germline V gene has CDR1 SQVTM and CDR2 ANQGSEA. This CDR3 contains 14 residues. V shed 6 bases and J 0 bases; nucleotides not matched to a gene: 4. This CDR3 reads CSVTSGTSSYEQYF. CDR3 bases: TGCAGCGTGACTAGCGGGACCTCCTCCTACGAGCAGTACTTC.

A note on this clonotype: A read error may be the cause here, since a much bigger clone is one base away. V usage is TRBV25-1 and J usage is TRBJ1-2; no firm D call. The CDR3 consists of 13 residues. Germline V gene data show CDR1 as MGHDK and CDR2 as SYGVNS. Here the CDR3 reads CASSDALESGCTF. In DNA form, the CDR3 reads TGTGCCAGCAGTGACGCCCTAGAGAGTGGCTGCACCTTC.

The chain has TRBV5-1 and TRBJ2-1, with 8 bases aligning to TRBD1. Germline V CDR1 and CDR2: SGHRS, YFSETQ. The V and J ends lost 4 bases and 6 bases, in that order; junction bases with no gene match: 9. The CDR3 loop spans 15 amino acids. CDR3 amino acids: CASSPGRGQSNEQFF. The CDR3, as DNA: TGCGCCAGCAGCCCGGGCAGGGGGCAATCCAATGAGCAGTTCTTC.